This is a list of T cell receptor beta chains from one sample in a study of Ad26.COV2.S vaccination and SARS-CoV-2 variants. Some clones are missing from TCRdb's copy, which holds only in-frame ones; the method was immunoSEQ multiplex PCR. Of around 500,000 clones in the sample, approximately 90% were seen once. The source material was peripheral blood, sampled in a trial of Ad26.COV2.S vaccine versus placebo. Every receptor here comes from a person between 18 and 65 years old who received the Ad26.COV2.S COVID-19 vaccine or a placebo. The CDR3 runs from the conserved cysteine through the conserved F or W. D genes are given only for firm matches. Not every row has a clone size; where given, it reads once, few, many or a size class.

D gene	J gene	clone size	V gene	CDR3 DNA	CDR3 protein
TRBD1	TRBJ2-2	.	TRBV5-1	TGCGCCAGCAGCTGGGACAGGGTGGTCGCCGGGGAGCTGTTTTTT	CASSWDRVVAGELFF
.	TRBJ2-7	.	TRBV27	TGTGCCAGCAGTTTCAGGGAATCCTACGAGCAGTACTTC	CASSFRESYEQYF
TRBD1	TRBJ1-2	.	TRBV30	TGTGCCTGGAGTTTGTCAGGGGGGCCCTATGGCTACACCTTC	CAWSLSGGPYGYTF
.	TRBJ1-3	once	TRBV7-8	TGTGCCAGCAGCGCCAACCGGGGAGACCTCTCTGGAAACACCATATATTTT	CASSANRGDLSGNTIYF
.	TRBJ1-1	.	TRBV30	TGTGCCTGGAGTGTTGGCTGGGGGGCTGAAGCTTTCTTT	CAWSVGWGAEAFF
.	TRBJ2-5	.	TRBV7-8	TGTGCCAGCAGCCCAGAGACCCAGTACTTC	CASSPETQYF
.	TRBJ1-6	few	TRBV30	TGTGCCTGGAGGGGTTGGGATTCACCCCTCCACTTT	CAWRGWDSPLHF
.	TRBJ2-5	.	TRBV11-2	TGTGCCAGCAGCACCGACTTAGCAGGAGAGACCCAGTACTTC	CASSTDLAGETQYF
.	TRBJ1-2	.	TRBV10-3	TGTGCCATTACAGGGCCTGACTATGGCTACACCTTC	CAITGPDYGYTF
.	TRBJ1-5	.	TRBV7-2	TGTGCCAGCAGCTTATCGGGAGATCAGCCCCAGCATTTT	CASSLSGDQPQHF
TRBD1	TRBJ1-2	.	TRBV15	TGTGCCACCAGCAGAGGCCCTGGACAGGGGGGAGGGGGCTACACCTTC	CATSRGPGQGGGGYTF
TRBD2	TRBJ2-7	.	TRBV10-3	TGTGCCATCAGTGAGTCGAGACTAGCGGGAGGATTCTCCTACGAGCAGTACTTC	CAISESRLAGGFSYEQYF
.	TRBJ2-7	.	TRBV18	TGTGCCAGCTCACGACAATACGAGCAGTACTTC	CASSRQYEQYF